The clone carrying this TCR beta chain was seen only once. Its antigen is still unknown. This sample stems from a study of T cell responses to AZD1222 COVID-19 vaccine. General observations from the study: Reports indicate that nearly half of spike-specific TCRs are directed at unmutated variant regions. Clonal diversity was possibly underestimated, and white British individuals and females predominated among donors.

This CDR3 spans 14 amino acids. Trimming stripped 4 bases from V and 4 bases from J, with 14 bases between. Germline-derived CDR1 and CDR2 are SGHRS and YFSETQ. Recipients boosted at about 4 weeks or about 12 weeks are pooled. Sequencing used immunoSEQ multiplex PCR; TCRdb keeps in-frame clones, though not all of them. The sample shows roughly 98,000 clones, around 84% of them seen only once. The genes are TRBV5-1 and TRBJ1-1; D not certain. Sequenced material: peripheral blood, taken 28 days after the second AZD1222 dose. This clonotype originated in an adult who received the AZD1222 COVID-19 vaccine. CDR3 DNA sequence: TGCGCCAGCAGCGGTACTGTAGGGAGCACTGAAGCTTTCTTT. The encoded protein is CASSGTVGSTEAFF.